The source of this T cell receptor beta chain is a study of shared clonotypes between healthy human individuals (dated by TCRdb to between 2020 and 2021). About the full investigation: The cohort included three men and a couple of women between 18 and 49 years of age. For each donor, three plates each were used for CD4 naive and CD4 memory, two plates were used for CD8 naive, and one plate was used for CD8 memory. The study deeply sequenced blood TCR repertoires of five healthy adults to estimate repertoire size and the extent of clonotype sharing between individuals. To increase sequencing depth and limit assay-specific biases, TCR repertoire library preparation and sequencing were carried out by different laboratories using diverse techniques. Between about 0.8 and 9 billion PBMCs per donor were obtained by leukapheresis. General study outcomes and caveats: Incomplete sequencing was indicated by rarefaction of sorted-subset datasets, despite the large sequencing depth. Estimated clonotype richness was generally larger for naive than for memory subsets. The genetic and exposure-history diversity represented was limited by the small number of donors. Based on pairwise subsampling, the degree of clonotype sharing among donors was expected to be affected by sequencing depth. About 5% of naive CD4, 3.5% of naive CD8, roughly 2.5% of memory CD4, and 0.4% of memory CD8 clonotypes were shared across several donors. Sampling was restricted to blood, and TCR repertoires in tissues likely differ from the TCR repertoires found in blood. Compared with non-shared clonotypes, the clonotypes found in all four sorted-subset donors had higher generation probabilities.

TCR CDR3 regions were amplified from genomic DNA by multiplex PCR using the deep immunoSEQ assay. Extracted genomic DNA from each cell subset was spread evenly across all wells of several immunoSEQ 96-well plates, with each plate serving as a replicate. For sorted subsets, about 200 ng genomic DNA, equal to approximately 30,000 T cell genomes, was loaded into each replicate PCR. The purified libraries were quantified using a Qubit 3.0 fluorometer, sized with a Bioanalyzer 2100, and then quantified again using the KAPA Library Quantification kit. Each immunoSEQ 96-well plate was sequenced on its own single-read 150-cycle Illumina NextSeq 550 flow cell. In the authors' own workflow: Because only junctional sequences without quality scores were contained in the immunoSEQ output, filtering matching that applied to full-length reads could not be performed. Sequences were annotated with PyIR, a Python wrapper for IgBLAST v1.9, and V/J genes and CDR3 were assigned using IMGT germline references. Reads were filtered out if the reads had weak V/J assignments (E-value above 1e-6), no CDR3, stop codons, out-of-frame junctions, or ambiguous translated residues. V3J clonotypes were defined by identical inferred V gene, J gene, and CDR3 amino acid sequence. The percentage overlap between two repertoires was calculated by dividing the number of shared unique clonotypes by the size of the smaller repertoire. RTK rarefaction, the Chao1 estimator, and Recon v2.1 estimates of unobserved clonotypes were used to assess repertoire richness. Generation probabilities for all TCRbeta clonotypes obtained by the gDNA method from a handful of donors were computed using OLGA. The table was pulled from immuneACCESS by TCRdb, which kept in-frame rearrangements only. Such tables lose some clones; where checked, under half of the loss comes from unresolved V genes, and the rest has no known cause. V, J and clone size derive from that table, while D and trimming were established from the DNA sequence. Here the sample has around 650,000 clones; approximately 96% occur a single time. Of the sample, roughly 0.1% falls within the top ten clones.

A word on this clone: Its binding antigen is unknown. Qualities for individual bases were not recorded, and no much larger clone is one base off.

The CDR3 holds 15 amino acids from the cysteine to the phenylalanine. The sequence is cut down to CDR3 DNA, 45 bases in frame from base 1. From a lookup of the germline V gene, CDR1 and CDR2 are SGHVS and FQNEAQ. V sheds 1 base and J sheds 2 bases, leaving 8 bases between their ends. CD8 naive samples consisted of CD45RO-negative cells that were positively selected for CCR7, yielding a CD45RA+CCR7+ population without TemRA cells. Healthy HIV-negative adults with no recently reported acute infections or vaccinations were included as donors. All donors were Caucasian adults living in Nashville, Tennessee, USA. Blood was obtained by leukapheresis, after which PBMCs were separated by Ficoll-Histopaque density gradient centrifugation and cryopreserved in liquid nitrogen vapor phase. Purity and quantity of every magnetically sorted T cell population were checked by analytical flow cytometry. Each sorted fraction had its genomic DNA isolated and then quantified by UV absorbance on a Nanodrop 2000c.

This chain joins TRBV7-8 to TRBJ1-4; confidence is insufficient to name the D gene. This receptor was identified in a woman in her 30s in good health. The material sequenced was naive CD8+ T cells sorted from blood. In light of the paper, this sample's cell subset or site label describes: CD45RA+CCR7+. The bases read TGTGCCAGCAGCTTAGGAGACGGTACTAATGAAAAACTGTTTTTT. Its translation reads: CASSLGDGTNEKLFF.